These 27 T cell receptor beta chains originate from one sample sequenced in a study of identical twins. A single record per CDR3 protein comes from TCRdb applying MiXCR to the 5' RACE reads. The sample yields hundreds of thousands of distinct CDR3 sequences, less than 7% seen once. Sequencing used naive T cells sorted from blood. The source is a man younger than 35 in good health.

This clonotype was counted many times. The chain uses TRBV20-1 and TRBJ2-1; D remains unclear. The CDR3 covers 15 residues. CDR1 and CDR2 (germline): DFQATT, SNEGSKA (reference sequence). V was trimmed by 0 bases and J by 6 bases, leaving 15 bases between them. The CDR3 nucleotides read TGCAGTGCTAGAGAGTCAAGCTTTTTTGCCAATGAGCAGTTCTTC. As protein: CSARESSFFANEQFF.

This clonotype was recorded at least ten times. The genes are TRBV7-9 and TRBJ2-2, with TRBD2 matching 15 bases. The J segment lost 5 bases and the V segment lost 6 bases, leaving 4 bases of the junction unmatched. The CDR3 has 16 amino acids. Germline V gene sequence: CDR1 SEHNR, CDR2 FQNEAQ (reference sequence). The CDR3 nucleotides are TGTGCCAGCAGTCCGGGACTAGCGGGAGGAACCGGGGAGCTGTTTTTT. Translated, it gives CASSPGLAGGTGELFF.

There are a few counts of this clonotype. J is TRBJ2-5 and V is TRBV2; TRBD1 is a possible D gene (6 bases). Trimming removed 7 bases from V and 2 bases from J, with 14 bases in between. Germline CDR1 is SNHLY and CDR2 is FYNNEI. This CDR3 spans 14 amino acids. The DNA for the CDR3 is TGTGCCAGCAACCTATGGGGGACACAAGAGACCCAGTACTTC. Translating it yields CASNLWGTQETQYF. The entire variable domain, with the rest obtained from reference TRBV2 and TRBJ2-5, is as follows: EPEVTQTPSHQVTQMGQEVILRCVPISNHLYFYWYRQILGQKVEFLVSFYNNEISEKSEIFDDQFSVERPDGSNFTLKIRSTKLEDSAMYFCASNLWGTQETQYFGPGTRLLVL.

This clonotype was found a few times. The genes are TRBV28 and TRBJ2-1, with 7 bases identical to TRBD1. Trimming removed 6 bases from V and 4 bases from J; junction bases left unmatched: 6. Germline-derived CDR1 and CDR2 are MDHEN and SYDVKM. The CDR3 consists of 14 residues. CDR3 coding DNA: TGTGCCAGCAGAGGGACAGTTCAATACAATGAGCAGTTCTTC. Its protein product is CASRGTVQYNEQFF.

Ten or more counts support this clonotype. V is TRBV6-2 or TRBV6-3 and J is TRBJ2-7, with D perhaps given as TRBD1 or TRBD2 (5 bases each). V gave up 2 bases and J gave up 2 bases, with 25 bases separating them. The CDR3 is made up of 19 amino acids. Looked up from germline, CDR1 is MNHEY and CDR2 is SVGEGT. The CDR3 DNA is TGTGCCAGCAGTTACCCAACCGACCTCGGGACGTATCCCCCCTACGAGCAGTACTTC. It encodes CASSYPTDLGTYPPYEQYF.

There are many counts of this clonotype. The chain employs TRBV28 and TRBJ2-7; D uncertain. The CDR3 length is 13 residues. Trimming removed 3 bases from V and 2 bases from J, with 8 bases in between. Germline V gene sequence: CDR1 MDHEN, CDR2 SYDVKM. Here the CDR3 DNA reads TGTGCCAGCAGTTTGTCAGATACCTACGAGCAGTACTTC. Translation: CASSLSDTYEQYF.

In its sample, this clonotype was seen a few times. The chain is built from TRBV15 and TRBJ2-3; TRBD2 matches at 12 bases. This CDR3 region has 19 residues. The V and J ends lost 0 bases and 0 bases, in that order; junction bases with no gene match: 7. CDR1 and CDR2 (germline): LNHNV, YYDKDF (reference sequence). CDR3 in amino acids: CATSRDRLAGAKSTDTQYF. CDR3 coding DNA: TGTGCCACCAGCAGAGATCGACTAGCGGGAGCCAAAAGCACAGATACGCAGTATTTT.

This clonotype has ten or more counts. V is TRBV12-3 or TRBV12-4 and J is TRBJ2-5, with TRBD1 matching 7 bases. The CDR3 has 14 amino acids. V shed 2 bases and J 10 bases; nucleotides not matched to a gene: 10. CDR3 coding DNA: TGTGCCAGCAGTTTACGACAGGGACGTGTCGACCAGTACTTC. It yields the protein CASSLRQGRVDQYF.

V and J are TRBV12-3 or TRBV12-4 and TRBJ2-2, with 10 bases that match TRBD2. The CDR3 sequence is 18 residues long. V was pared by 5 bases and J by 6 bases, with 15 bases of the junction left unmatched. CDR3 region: CASSTPGLATSYSGELFF. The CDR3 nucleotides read TGTGCCAGCAGTACCCCGGGACTAGCGACAAGCTACTCCGGGGAGCTGTTTTTT.

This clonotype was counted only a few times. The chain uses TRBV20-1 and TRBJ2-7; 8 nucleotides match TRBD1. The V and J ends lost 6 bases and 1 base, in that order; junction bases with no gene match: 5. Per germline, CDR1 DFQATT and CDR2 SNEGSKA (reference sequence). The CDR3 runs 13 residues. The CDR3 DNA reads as TGCAGTGCGACAGGGGATGGGTCCTACGAGCAGTACGTC. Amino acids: CSATGDGSYEQYV.

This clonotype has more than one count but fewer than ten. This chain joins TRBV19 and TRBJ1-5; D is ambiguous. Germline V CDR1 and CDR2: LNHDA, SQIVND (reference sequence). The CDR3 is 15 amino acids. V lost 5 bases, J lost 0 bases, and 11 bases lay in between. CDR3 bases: TGTGCCAGTAGTGATGCAATTTATAGCAATCAGCCCCAGCATTTT. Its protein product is CASSDAIYSNQPQHF.

CDR3 region: CASAVLSYEQYF. The CDR3 DNA sequence: TGTGCCAGCGCGGTTCTCTCCTACGAGCAGTACTTC. The chain has TRBV12-3 or TRBV12-4 and TRBJ2-7; D gene ambiguous. The CDR3 has 12 residues. Trimming cost V 8 bases and J 0 bases, with 8 bases left between them.

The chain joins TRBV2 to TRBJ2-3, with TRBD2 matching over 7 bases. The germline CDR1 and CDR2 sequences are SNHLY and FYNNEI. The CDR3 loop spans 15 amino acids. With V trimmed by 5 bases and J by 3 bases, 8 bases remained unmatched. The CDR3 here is CASSPKRTRTDTQYF. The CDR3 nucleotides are TGTGCCAGCAGTCCTAAGAGGACTAGAACAGATACGCAGTATTTT.

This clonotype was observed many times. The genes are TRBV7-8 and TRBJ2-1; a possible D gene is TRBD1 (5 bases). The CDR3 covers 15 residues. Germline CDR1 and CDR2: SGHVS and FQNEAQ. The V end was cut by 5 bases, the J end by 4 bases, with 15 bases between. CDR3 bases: TGTGCCAGCAGCCCACGCAGGGTAGAATACAATGAGCAGTTCTTC. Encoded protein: CASSPRRVEYNEQFF.

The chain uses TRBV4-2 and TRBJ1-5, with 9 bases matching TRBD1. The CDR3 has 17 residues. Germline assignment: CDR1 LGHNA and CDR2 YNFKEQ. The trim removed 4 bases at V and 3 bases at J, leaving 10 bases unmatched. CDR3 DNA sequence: TGTGCCAGCAGCCTAGAAGCCTGGACAGGGGCCAATCAGCCCCAGCATTTT. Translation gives CASSLEAWTGANQPQHF.

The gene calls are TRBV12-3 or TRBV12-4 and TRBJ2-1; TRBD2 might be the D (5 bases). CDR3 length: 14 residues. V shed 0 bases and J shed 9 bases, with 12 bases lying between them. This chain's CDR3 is CASSLAEADGEQFF. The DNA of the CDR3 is TGTGCCAGCAGTTTAGCGGAGGCCGACGGTGAGCAGTTCTTC.

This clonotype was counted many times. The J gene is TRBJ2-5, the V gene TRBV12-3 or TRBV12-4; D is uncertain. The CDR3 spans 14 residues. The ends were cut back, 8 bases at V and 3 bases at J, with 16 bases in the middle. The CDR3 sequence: CASGPGPIKETQYF. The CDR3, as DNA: TGTGCCAGCGGCCCCGGGCCGATTAAAGAGACCCAGTACTTC.

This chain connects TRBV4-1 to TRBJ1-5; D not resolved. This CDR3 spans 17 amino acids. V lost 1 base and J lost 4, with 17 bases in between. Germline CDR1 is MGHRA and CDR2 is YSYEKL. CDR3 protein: CASSQVFPPPVNQPQHF. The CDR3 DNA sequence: TGCGCCAGCAGCCAAGTGTTCCCGCCTCCGGTTAATCAGCCCCAGCATTTT.

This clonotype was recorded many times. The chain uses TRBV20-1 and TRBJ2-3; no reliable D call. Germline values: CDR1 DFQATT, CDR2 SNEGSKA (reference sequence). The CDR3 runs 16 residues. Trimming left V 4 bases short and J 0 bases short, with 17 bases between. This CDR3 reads CSATDVRLPSTDTQYF. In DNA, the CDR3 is TGCAGTGCTACAGACGTCCGGCTTCCTAGCACAGATACGCAGTATTTT.

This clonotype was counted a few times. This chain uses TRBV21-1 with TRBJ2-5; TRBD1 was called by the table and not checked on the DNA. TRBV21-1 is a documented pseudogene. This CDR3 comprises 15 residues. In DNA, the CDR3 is TGTGCCAGCAGCAGGGACAGGGAGGTTGGCGAGACCCAGTACTTC. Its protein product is CASSRDREVGETQYF.

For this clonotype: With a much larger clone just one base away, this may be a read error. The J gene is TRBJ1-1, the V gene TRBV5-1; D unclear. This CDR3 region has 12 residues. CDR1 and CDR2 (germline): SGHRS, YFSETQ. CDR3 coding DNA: TGCGCCACCAGCTCCACGGTAAATGAATTGGATTTT. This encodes CATSSTVNELDF.

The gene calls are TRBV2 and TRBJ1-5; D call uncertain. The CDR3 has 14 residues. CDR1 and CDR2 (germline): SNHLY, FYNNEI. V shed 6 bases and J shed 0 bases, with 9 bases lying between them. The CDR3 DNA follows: TGTGCCAGCAGGGCAGACAATAGCAATCAGCCCCAGCATTTT. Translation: CASRADNSNQPQHF.

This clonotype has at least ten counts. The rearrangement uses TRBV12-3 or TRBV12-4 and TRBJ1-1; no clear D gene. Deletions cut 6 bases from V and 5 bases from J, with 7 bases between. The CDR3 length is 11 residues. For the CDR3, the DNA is TGTGCCAGCAGCCCCGGGACTGAAGCTTTCTTT. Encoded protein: CASSPGTEAFF.

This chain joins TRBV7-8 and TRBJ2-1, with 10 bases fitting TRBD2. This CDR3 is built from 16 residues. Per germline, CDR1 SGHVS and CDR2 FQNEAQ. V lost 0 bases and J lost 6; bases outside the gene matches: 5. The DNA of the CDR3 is TGTGCCAGCAGCTTAGCTTCTAGCGGGGGCCCCAATGAGCAGTTCTTC. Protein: CASSLASSGGPNEQFF.

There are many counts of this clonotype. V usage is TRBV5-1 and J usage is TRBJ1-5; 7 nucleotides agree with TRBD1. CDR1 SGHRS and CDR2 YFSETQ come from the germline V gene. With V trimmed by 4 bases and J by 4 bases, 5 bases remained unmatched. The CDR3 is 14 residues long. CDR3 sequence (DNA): TGCGCCAGCAGCCGGGACAGTCCGAATCAGCCCCAGCATTTT. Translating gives CASSRDSPNQPQHF.

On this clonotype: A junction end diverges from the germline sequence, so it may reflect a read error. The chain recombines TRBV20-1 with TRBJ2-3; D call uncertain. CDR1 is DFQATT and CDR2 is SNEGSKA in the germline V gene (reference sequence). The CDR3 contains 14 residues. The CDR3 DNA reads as TGCAGTGCTGGAGACCTGCTAGGGCGAGATACGCAGTATTTT. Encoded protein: CSAGDLLGRDTQYF.

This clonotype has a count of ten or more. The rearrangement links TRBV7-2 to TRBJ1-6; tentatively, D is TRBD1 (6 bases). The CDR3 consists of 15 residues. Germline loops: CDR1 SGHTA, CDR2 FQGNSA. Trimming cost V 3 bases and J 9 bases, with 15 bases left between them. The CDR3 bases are TGTGCCAGCAGCTTCCTAACAGGGTTAACTTCACCCCTCCACTTT. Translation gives CASSFLTGLTSPLHF. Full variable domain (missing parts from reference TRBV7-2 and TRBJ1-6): GAGVSQSPSNKVTEKGKDVELRCDPISGHTALYWYRQSLGQGLEFLIYFQGNSAPDKSGLPSDRFSAERTGGSVSTLTIQRTQQEDSAVYLCASSFLTGLTSPLHFGNGTRLTVT.